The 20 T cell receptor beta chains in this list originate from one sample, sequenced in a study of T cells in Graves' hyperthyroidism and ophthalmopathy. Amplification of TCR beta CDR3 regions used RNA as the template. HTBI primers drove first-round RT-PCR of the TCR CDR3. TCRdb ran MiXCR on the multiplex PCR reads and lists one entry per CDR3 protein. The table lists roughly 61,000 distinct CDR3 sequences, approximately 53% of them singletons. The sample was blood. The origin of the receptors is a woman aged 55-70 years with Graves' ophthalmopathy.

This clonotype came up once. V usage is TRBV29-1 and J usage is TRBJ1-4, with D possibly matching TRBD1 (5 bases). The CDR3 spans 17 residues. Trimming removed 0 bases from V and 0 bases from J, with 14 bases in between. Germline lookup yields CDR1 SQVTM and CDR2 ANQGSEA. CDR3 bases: TGCAGCGTTGAAGAAGTCGGACTGGGACCAACTAATGAAAAACTGTTTTTT. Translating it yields CSVEEVGLGPTNEKLFF.

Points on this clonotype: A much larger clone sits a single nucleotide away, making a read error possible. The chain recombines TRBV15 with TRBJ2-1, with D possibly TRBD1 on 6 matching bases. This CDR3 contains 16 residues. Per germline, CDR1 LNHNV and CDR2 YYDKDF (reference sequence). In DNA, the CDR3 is TGTGTCAGCAGTTTATGGGACAATGGGGATGGTAATGAGCAGTTCTTC. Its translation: CVSSLWDNGDGNEQFF.

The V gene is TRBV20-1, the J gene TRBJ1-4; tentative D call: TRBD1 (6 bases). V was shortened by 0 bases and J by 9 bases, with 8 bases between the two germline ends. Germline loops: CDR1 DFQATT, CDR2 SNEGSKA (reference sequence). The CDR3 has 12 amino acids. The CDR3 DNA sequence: TGCAGTGCTAGAGATCGGGGGCAAAAACTGTTTTTT. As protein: CSARDRGQKLFF.

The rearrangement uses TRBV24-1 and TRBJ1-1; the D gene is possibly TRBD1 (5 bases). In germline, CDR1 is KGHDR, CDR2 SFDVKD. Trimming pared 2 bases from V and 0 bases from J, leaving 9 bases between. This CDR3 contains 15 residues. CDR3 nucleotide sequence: TGTGCCACCAGTGATTCGCGGGGCATGAACACTGAAGCTTTCTTT. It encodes CATSDSRGMNTEAFF.

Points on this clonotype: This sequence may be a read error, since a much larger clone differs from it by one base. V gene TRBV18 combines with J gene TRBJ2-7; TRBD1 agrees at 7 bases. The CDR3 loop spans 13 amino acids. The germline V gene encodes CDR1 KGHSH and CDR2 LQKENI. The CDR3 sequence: CASSPGDRYEQHF. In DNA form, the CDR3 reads TGTGCCAGCTCACCCGGGGACAGATACGAGCAGCACTTC.

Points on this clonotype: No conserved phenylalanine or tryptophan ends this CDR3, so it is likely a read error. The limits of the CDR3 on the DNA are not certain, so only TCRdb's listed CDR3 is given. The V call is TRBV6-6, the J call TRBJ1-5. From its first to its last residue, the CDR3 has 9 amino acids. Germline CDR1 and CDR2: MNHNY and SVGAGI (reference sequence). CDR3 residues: CASSRGTSG.

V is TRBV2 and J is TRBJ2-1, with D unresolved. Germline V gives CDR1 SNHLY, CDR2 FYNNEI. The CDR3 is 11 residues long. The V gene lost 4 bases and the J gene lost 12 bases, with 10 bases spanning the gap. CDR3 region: CASSVKLGQFF. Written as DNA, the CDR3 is TGTGCCAGCAGTGTTAAGCTTGGGCAGTTCTTC. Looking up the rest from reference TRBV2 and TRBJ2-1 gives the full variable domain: EPEVTQTPSHQVTQMGQEVILRCVPISNHLYFYWYRQILGQKVEFLVSFYNNEISEKSEIFDDQFSVERPDGSNFTLKIRSTKLEDSAMYFCASSVKLGQFFGPGTRLTVL.

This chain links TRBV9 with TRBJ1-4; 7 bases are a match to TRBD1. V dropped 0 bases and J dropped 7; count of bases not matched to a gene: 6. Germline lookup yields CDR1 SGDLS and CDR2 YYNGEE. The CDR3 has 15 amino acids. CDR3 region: CASSVGQGRGEKLFF. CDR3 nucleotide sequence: TGTGCCAGCAGCGTAGGACAGGGCCGGGGTGAAAAACTGTTTTTT.

Here the CDR3 reads CASSPGLAGWAGELFF. CDR3 coding DNA: TGTGCCAGCAGCCCGGGACTAGCGGGATGGGCCGGGGAGCTGTTTTTT. V is TRBV7-9 and J is TRBJ2-2; 13 positions agree with TRBD2. With 5 bases clipped from V and 6 bases from J, the junction kept 6 bases outside the gene matches. This CDR3 has 16 amino acids. In germline, CDR1 is SEHNR, CDR2 FQNEAQ (reference sequence).

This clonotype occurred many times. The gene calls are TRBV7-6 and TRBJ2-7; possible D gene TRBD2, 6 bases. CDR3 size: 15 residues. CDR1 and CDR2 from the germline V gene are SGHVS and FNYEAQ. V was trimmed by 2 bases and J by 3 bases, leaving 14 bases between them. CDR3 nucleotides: TGTGCCAGCAGCTTATATAGCGGCGACGTCTACGAGCAGTACTTC. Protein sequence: CASSLYSGDVYEQYF.

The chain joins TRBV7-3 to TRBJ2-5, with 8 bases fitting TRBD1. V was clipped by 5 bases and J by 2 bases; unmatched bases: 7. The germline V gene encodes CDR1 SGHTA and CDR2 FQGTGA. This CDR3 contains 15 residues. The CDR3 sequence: CASSPGQGMQETQYF. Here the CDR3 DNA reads TGTGCCAGCAGCCCAGGACAGGGTATGCAAGAGACCCAGTACTTC.

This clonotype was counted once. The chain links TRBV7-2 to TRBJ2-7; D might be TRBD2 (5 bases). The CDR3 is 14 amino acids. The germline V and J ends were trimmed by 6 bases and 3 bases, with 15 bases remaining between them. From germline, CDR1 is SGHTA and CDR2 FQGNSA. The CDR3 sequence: CASRGSGSFYEQYF. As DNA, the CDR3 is TGTGCCAGCAGGGGGTCGGGGTCTTTCTACGAGCAGTACTTC.

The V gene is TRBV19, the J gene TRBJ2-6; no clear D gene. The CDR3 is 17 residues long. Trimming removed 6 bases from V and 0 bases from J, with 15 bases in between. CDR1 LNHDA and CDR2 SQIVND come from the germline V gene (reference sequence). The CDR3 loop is CASSPSFWSSGANVLTF. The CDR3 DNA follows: TGTGCCAGTAGCCCCTCTTTCTGGAGCTCTGGGGCCAACGTCCTGACTTTC.

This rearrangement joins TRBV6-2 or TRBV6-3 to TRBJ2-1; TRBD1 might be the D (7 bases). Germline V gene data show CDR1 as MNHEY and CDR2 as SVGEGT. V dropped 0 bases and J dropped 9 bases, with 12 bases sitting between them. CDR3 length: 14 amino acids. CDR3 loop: CASSYSAGGGEQFF. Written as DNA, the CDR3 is TGTGCCAGCAGTTACTCGGCAGGGGGAGGTGAGCAGTTCTTC.

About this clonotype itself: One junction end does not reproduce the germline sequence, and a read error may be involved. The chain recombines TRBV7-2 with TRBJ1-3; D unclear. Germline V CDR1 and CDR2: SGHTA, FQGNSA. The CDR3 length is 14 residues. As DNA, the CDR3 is TGTGCCAGCAGCTTGCCAAGCTCTGGAAACACCGTATATTTT. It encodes CASSLPSSGNTVYF. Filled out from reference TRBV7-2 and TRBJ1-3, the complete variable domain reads GAGVSQSPSNKVTEKGKDVELRCDPISGHTALYWYRQSLGQGLEFLIYFQGNSAPDKSGLPSDRFSAERTGGSVSTLTIQRTQQEDSAVYLCASSLPSSGNTVYFGEGSWLTVV.

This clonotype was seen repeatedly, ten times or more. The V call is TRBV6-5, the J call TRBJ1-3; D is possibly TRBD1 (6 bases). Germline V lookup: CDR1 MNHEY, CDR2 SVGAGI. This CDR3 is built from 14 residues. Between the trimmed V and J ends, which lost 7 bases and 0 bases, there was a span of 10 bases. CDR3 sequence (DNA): TGTGCCAGCACCGACAGGACCTCTGGAAACACCATATATTTT. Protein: CASTDRTSGNTIYF.

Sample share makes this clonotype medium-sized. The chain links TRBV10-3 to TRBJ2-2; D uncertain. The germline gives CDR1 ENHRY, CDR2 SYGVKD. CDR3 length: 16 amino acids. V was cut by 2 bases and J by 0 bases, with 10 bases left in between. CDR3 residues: CAISEGWAANTGELFF. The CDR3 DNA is TGTGCCATCAGTGAGGGTTGGGCAGCGAACACCGGGGAGCTGTTTTTT.

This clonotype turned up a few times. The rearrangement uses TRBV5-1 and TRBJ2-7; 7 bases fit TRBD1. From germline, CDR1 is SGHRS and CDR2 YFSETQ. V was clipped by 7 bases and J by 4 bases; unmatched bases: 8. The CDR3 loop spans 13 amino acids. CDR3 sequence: CASRRQGPYEQYF. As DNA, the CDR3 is TGCGCCAGCCGCCGACAGGGACCGTACGAGCAGTACTTC.

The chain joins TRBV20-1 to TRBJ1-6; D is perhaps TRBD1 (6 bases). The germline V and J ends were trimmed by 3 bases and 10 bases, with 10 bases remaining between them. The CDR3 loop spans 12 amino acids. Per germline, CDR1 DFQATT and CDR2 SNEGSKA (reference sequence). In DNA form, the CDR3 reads TGCAGTGCTAGGACGGGGGGCTCACCCCTCCACTTT. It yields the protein CSARTGGSPLHF.

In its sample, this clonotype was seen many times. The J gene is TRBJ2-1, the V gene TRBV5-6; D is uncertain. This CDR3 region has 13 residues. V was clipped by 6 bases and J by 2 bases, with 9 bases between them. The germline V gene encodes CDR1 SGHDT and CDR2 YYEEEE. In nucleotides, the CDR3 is TGTGCCAGCACCCTGGAGACCTACAATGAGCAGTTCTTC. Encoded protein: CASTLETYNEQFF.